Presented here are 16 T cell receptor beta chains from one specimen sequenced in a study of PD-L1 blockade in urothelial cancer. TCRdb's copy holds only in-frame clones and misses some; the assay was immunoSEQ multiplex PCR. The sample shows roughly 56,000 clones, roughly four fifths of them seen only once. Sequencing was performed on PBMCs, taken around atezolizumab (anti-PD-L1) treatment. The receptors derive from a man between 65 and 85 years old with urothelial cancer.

The chain's CDR3 is CASSYPGQRGEQYF. The CDR3 DNA sequence: TGTGCCAGCAGTTACCCCGGACAGAGGGGAGAGCAGTACTTC. The chain joins TRBV6-5 to TRBJ2-7, with a weak D call TRBD1 (6 bases). CDR1 and CDR2 (germline): MNHEY, SVGAGI. This CDR3 contains 14 residues. V dropped 2 bases and J dropped 7 bases, with 15 bases sitting between them.

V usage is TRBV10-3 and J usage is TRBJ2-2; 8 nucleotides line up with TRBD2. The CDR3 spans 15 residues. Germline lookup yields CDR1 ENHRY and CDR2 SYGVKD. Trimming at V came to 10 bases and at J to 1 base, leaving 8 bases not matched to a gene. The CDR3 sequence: CATETSEGNTGELFF. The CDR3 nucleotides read TGTGCCACCGAGACTAGCGAGGGGAACACCGGGGAGCTGTTTTTT.

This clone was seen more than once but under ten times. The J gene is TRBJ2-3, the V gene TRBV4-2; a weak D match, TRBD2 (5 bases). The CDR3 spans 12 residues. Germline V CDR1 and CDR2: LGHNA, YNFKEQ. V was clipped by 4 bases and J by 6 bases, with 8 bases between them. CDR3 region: CASSPRRDTQYF. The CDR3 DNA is TGTGCCAGCAGCCCCAGGAGGGATACGCAGTATTTT.

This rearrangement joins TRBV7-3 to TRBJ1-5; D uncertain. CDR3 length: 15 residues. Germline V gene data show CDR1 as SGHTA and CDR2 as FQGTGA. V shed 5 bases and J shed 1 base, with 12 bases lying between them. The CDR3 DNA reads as TGTGCCAGCAGCCGAGACTATTACAGCAATCAGCCCCAGCATTTT. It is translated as CASSRDYYSNQPQHF.

The CDR3 protein is CASSFSGRDSDTQYF. In nucleotides, the CDR3 is TGTGCCAGCAGTTTCTCCGGGAGGGATTCAGATACGCAGTATTTT. This rearrangement joins TRBV27 to TRBJ2-3, with 8 bases aligning to TRBD2. Germline V gives CDR1 MNHEY, CDR2 SMNVEV (reference sequence). Germline trimming cut 3 bases from V and 4 bases from J; bases unmatched to any gene: 6. The CDR3 spans 15 residues.

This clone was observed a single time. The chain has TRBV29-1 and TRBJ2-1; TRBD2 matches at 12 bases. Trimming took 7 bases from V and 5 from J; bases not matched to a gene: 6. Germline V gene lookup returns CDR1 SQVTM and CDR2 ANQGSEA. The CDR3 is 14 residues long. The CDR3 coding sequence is TGCAGCGGAAGACTAGCGGGAGCTCACAATGAGCAGTTCTTC. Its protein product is CSGRLAGAHNEQFF.

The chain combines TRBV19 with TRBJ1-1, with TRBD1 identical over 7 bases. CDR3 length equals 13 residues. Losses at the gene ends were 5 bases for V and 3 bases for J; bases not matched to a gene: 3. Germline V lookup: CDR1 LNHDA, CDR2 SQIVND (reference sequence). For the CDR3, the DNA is TGTGCCAGTAGTGGCACAGGGGACACTGAAGCTTTCTTT. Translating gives CASSGTGDTEAFF.

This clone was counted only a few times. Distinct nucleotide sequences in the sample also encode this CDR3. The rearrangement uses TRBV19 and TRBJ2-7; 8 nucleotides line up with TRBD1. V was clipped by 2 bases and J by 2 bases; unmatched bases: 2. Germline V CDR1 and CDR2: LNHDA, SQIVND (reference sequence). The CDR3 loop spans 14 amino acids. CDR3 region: CASSIRDRPYEQYF. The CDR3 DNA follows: TGTGCCAGTAGTATAAGGGACAGGCCCTACGAGCAGTACTTC. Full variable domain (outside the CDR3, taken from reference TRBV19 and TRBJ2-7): DGGITQSPKYLFRKEGQNVTLSCEQNLNHDAMYWYRQDPGQGLRLIYYSQIVNDFQKGDIAEGYSVSREKKESFPLTVTSAQKNPTAFYLCASSIRDRPYEQYFGPGTRLTVT.

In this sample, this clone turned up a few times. The CDR3, as DNA: TGTGCCAGCAGTGCTTCCGGGACAGAGGATAGCAATCAGCCCCAGCATTTT. The encoded protein is CASSASGTEDSNQPQHF. The V call is TRBV28, the J call TRBJ1-5, with 7 bases that match TRBD1. Losses at the gene ends were 5 bases for V and 0 bases for J; bases not matched to a gene: 10. The CDR3 has 17 residues. Germline loops: CDR1 MDHEN, CDR2 SYDVKM.

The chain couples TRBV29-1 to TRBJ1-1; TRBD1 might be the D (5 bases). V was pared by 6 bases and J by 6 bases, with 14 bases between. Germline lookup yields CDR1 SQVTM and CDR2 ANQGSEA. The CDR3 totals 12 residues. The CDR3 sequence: CSVLEGVPEAFF. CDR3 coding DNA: TGCAGCGTCCTCGAAGGGGTCCCTGAAGCTTTCTTT.

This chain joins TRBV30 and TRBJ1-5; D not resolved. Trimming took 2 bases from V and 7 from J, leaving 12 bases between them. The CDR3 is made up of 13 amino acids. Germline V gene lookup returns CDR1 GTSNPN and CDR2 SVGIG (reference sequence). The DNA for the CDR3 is TGTGCCTGGAGTAGAGAGGGATGGCAGCCCCAGCATTTT. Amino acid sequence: CAWSREGWQPQHF.

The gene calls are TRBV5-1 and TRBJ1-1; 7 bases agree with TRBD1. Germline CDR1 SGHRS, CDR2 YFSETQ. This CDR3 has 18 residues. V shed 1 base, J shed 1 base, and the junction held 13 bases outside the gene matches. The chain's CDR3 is CASSLRPGGTSQNTEAFF. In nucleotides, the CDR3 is TGCGCCAGCAGCTTGCGGCCAGGGGGAACCTCCCAGAACACTGAAGCTTTCTTT.

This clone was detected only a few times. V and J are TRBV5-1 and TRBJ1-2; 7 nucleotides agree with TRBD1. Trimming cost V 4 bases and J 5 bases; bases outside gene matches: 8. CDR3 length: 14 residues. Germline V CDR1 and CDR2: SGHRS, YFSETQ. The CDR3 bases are TGCGCCAGCAGCCTCTCGGGACAGCAATATGGCTACACCTTC. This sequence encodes CASSLSGQQYGYTF.

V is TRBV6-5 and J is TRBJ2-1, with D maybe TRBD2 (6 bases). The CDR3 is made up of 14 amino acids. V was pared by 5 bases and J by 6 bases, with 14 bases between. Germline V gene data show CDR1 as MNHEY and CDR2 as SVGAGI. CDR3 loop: CASSKQTRSNEQFF. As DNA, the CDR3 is TGTGCCAGCAGTAAACAGACTAGGAGCAATGAGCAGTTCTTC.

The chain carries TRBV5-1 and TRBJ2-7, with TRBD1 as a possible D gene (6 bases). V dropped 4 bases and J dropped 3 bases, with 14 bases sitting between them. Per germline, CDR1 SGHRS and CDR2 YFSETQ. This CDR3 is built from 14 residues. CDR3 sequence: CASSEQGRSYEQYF. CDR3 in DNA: TGCGCCAGCAGCGAACAGGGACGGAGCTACGAGCAGTACTTC. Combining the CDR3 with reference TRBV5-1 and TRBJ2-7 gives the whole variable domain KAGVTQTPRYLIKTRGQQVTLSCSPISGHRSVSWYQQTPGQGLQFLFEYFSETQRNKGNFPGRFSGRQFSNSRSEMNVSTLELGDSALYLCASSEQGRSYEQYFGPGTRLTVT.

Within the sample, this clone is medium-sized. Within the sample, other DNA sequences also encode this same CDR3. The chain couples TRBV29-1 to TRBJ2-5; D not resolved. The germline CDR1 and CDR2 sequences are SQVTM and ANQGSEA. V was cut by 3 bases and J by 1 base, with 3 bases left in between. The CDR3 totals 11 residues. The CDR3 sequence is CSVERQETQYF. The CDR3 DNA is TGCAGCGTTGAGCGCCAAGAGACCCAGTACTTC.